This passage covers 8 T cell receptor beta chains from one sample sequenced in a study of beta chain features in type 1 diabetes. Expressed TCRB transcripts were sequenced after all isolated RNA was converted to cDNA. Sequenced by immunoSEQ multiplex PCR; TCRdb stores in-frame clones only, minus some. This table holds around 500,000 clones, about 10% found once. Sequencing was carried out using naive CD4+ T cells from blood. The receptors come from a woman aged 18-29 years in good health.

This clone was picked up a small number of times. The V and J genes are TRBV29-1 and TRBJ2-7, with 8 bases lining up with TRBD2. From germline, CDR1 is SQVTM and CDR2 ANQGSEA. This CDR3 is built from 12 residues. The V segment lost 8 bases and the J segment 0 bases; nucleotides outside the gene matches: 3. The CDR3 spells CSPGGGSYEQYV. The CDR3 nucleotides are TGCAGCCCGGGGGGGGGCTCCTACGAGCAGTACGTC.

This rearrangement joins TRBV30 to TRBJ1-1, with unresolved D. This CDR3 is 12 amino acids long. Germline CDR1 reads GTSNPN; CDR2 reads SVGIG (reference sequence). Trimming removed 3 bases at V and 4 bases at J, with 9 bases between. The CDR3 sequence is CAWSAYRTEAFF. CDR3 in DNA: TGTGCCTGGAGCGCTTACCGCACTGAAGCTTTCTTT.

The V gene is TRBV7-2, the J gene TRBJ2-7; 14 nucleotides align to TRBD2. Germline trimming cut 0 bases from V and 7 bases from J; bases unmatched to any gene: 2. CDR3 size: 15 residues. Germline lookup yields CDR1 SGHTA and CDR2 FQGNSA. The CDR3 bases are TGTGCCAGCAGCTTAGCCCGACTAGCGGGAGGGGAGCAGTACTTC. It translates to CASSLARLAGGEQYF.

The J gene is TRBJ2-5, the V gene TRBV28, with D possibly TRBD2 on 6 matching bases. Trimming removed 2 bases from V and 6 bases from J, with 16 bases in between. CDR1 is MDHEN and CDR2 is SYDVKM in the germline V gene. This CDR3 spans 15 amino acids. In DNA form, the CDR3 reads TGTGCCAGCAGTTTACCGCGGGGCCATTCGCAGACCCAGTACTTC. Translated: CASSLPRGHSQTQYF.

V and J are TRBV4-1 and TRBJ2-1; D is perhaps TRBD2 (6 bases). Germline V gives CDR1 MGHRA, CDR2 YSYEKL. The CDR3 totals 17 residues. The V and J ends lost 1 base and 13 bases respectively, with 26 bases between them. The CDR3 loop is CASSQGTDYRGPKSQFF. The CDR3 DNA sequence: TGCGCCAGCAGCCAAGGCACGGACTACCGCGGTCCGAAATCCCAGTTCTTC.

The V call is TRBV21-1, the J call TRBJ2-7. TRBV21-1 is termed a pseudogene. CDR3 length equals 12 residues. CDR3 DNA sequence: TGTGCCAGCAGCAAAGAATTTAGGGATCAGTACGTC. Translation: CASSKEFRDQYV.

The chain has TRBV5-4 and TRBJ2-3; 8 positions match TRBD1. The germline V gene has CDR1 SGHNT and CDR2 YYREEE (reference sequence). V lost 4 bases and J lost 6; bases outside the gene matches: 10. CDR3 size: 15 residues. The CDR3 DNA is TGTGCCAGCAGCGCCGGACAGGGACATTGGGATACGCAGTATTTT. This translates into CASSAGQGHWDTQYF.

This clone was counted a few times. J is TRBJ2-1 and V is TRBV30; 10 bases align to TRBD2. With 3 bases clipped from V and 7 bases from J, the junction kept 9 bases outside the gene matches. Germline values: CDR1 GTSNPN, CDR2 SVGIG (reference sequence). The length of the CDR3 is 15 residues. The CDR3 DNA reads TGTGCCTGGAGGAACCCTAGCGGGAGTCGGAATGAGCAGTTCTTC. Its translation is CAWRNPSGSRNEQFF.